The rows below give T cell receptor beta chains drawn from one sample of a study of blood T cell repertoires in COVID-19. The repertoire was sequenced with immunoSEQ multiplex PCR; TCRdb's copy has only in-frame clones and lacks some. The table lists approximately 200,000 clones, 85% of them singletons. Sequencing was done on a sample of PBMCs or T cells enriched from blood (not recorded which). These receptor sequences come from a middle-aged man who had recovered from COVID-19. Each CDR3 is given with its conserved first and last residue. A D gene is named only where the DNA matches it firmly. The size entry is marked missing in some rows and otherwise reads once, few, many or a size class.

TGTGCCAGCAGTTACTCATCCGGTTCAGGGTTCGAGCAGTACTTC | CASSYSSGSGFEQYF | TRBJ2-7 | - | TRBV6-5 | -
TGTGCCAGCAGCCATAGCGGGAGAATTTACAATGAGCAGTTCTTC | CASSHSGRIYNEQFF | TRBJ2-1 | TRBD2 | TRBV3-1/TRBV3-2 | -
TGTGCCAGTAGTATAAGGGGGGGAGCTTTCTTT | CASSIRGGAFF | TRBJ1-1 | - | TRBV19 | once
TGTGCCATCAGTGTAGTCCCTCTCGAGGGGGCCCATGGCTACACCTTC | CAISVVPLEGAHGYTF | TRBJ1-2 | TRBD1 | TRBV10-3 | -
TGTGCCAGAGCCGGGACAGATGACACCGGGGAGCTGTTTTTT | CARAGTDDTGELFF | TRBJ2-2 | TRBD1 | TRBV19 | -
TGCGCCAGCAGCTTGGAGCTTCAGCCCCAGCATTTT | CASSLELQPQHF | TRBJ1-5 | - | TRBV5-1 | few
TGTGCCAGCAGCCCCGGGGACTCCTCCTACGAGCAGTACTTC | CASSPGDSSYEQYF | TRBJ2-7 | - | TRBV7-8 | -
TGTGCCTGGAGTGTCCGACTAGCGGGGCACTACAATGAGCAGTTCTTC | CAWSVRLAGHYNEQFF | TRBJ2-1 | TRBD2 | TRBV30 | -
TGCGCCAGCAGCCAAGAAAGGGGGCCCCACGAGCAGTACTTC | CASSQERGPHEQYF | TRBJ2-7 | TRBD1 | TRBV4-1 | -
TGTGCCAGTAGTATAGATTACCAGGCGACGACCGGGCAGTTCTTC | CASSIDYQATTGQFF | TRBJ2-1 | - | TRBV19 | -
TGCGCCAGCAGCTTGACACCTAGCGGGAGGGTCCGCACCGGGGAGCTGTTTTTT | CASSLTPSGRVRTGELFF | TRBJ2-2 | TRBD2 | TRBV5-1 | -
TGTGCCAGCAGTGAAAGGAGTAATTCACCCCTCCACTTT | CASSERSNSPLHF | TRBJ1-6 | - | TRBV6-1 | few
TGTGCCAGCAGTTCCACGGGGGCTGAAGCTTTCTTT | CASSSTGAEAFF | TRBJ1-1 | - | TRBV13 | -